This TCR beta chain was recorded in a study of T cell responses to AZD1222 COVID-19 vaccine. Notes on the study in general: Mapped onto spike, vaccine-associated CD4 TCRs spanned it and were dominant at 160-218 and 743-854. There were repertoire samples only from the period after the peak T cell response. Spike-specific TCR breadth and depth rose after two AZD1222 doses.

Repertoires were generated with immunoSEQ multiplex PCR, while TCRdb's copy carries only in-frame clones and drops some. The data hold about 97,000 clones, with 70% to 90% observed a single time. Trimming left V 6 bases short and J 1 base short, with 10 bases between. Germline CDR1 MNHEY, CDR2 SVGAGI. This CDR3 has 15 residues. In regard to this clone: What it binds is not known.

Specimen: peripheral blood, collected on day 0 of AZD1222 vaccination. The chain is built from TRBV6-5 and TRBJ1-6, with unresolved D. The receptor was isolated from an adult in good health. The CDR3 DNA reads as TGTGCCAGCAGGAATAGACGGTCCTATAATTCACCCCTCCACTTT. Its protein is CASRNRRSYNSPLHF.